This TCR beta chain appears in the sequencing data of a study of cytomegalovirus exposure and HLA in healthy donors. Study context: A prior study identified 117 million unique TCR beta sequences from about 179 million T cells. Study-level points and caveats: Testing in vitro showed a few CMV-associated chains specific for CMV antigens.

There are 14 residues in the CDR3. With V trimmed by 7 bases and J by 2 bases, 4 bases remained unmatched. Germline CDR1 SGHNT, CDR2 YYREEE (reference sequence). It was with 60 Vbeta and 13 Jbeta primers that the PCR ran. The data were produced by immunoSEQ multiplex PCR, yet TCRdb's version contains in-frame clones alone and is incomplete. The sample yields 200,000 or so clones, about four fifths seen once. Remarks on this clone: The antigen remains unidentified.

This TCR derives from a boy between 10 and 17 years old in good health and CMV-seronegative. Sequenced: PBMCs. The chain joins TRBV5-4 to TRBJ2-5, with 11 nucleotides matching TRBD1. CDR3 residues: CASSDRGRQETQYF. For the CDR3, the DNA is TGTGCCAGCTCGGACAGGGGGCGTCAAGAGACCCAGTACTTC.